Each of the 21 T cell receptor beta chains below was sequenced from the same sample in a study of a mutant IDH1 vaccine in newly diagnosed glioma. The protocol was immunoSEQ multiplex PCR, while the TCRdb copy is restricted to in-frame clones and leaves out a portion. In the table there are some 38,000 clones, around 78% of which are singletons. The sample's time point: baseline, week 1 (first vaccination visit). Treatment of the sample: pre-vaccination baseline after standard-of-care therapy. Sequences were derived from PBMCs, sampled from a glioma patient treated with radiotherapy, temozolomide or both. The receptors here all came from a man aged 40-49 years with glioma. Some clones in this sample may be carry-over from other donors' samples.

This clone has only one observation. The chain is built from TRBV15 and TRBJ2-5, with D uncertain. V gave up 0 bases and J gave up 4 bases, with 6 bases separating them. Looked up from germline, CDR1 is LNHNV and CDR2 is YYDKDF (reference sequence). CDR3 length equals 13 residues. The CDR3 coding sequence is TGTGCCACCAGCAGAGATCTATCAGAGACCCAGTACTTC. Protein: CATSRDLSETQYF.

The gene calls are TRBV5-4 and TRBJ1-1, with D maybe TRBD1 (5 bases). Trimming shortened V by 0 bases and J by 3 bases, and 9 bases separated the two germline ends. CDR3 length: 14 amino acids. CDR1 is SGHNT and CDR2 is YYREEE in the germline V gene (reference sequence). CDR3 region: CASSLGRGDTEAFF. For the CDR3, the DNA is TGTGCCAGCAGCTTGGGGCGGGGGGACACTGAAGCTTTCTTT.

This chain joins TRBV4-1 and TRBJ1-5; TRBD1 aligns across 7 bases. In germline, CDR1 is MGHRA, CDR2 YSYEKL. Trimming cost V 4 bases and J 3 bases; bases outside gene matches: 6. The CDR3 is 15 residues long. DNA of the CDR3: TGCGCCAGCAGCCTTGACAGGGCATACAATCAGCCCCAGCATTTT. Residues: CASSLDRAYNQPQHF.

The rearrangement uses TRBV6-1 and TRBJ1-6; a weak D match, TRBD1 (6 bases). Germline-derived CDR1 and CDR2 are MNHNS and SASEGT. Deletions cut 6 bases from V and 9 bases from J, with 12 bases between. This CDR3 spans 13 amino acids. CDR3 DNA sequence: TGTGCCAGCAGGCGACAGGAACCTTCACCCCTCCACTTT. Translating gives CASRRQEPSPLHF.

The chain links TRBV25-1 to TRBJ1-1, with 9 bases matching TRBD1. V shed 4 bases and J 6 bases; nucleotides not matched to a gene: 9. This CDR3 is 15 amino acids long. CDR1 and CDR2 from the germline V gene are MGHDK and SYGVNS. The CDR3 reads CASSAGTGIWAEAFF. Written as DNA, the CDR3 is TGTGCCAGCAGTGCCGGGACAGGGATTTGGGCTGAAGCTTTCTTT.

CDR3 region: CASSSRGGETQYF. As DNA, the CDR3 is TGTGCCAGCAGCTCAAGGGGCGGGGAGACCCAGTACTTC. The V call is TRBV11-1, the J call TRBJ2-5; tentatively, D is TRBD1 or TRBD2 (5 bases each). Per the germline V gene, CDR1 is SGHAT and CDR2 is FQDESV (reference sequence). The CDR3 totals 13 residues. Trimming removed 4 bases from V and 5 bases from J, with 11 bases in between. Variable domain in full (rest from reference TRBV11-1 and TRBJ2-5): EAEVAQSPRYKITEKSQAVAFWCDPISGHATLYWYRQILGQGPELLVQFQDESVVDDSQLPKDRFSAERLKGVDSTLKIQPAELGDSAMYLCASSSRGGETQYFGPGTRLLVL.

The table lists this clone with a few counts. The chain links TRBV7-2 to TRBJ2-3, with a tentative D call TRBD2 (6 bases). The CDR3 has 11 amino acids. Trimming took 5 bases from V and 10 from J, leaving 10 bases between them. Looked up from germline, CDR1 is SGHTA and CDR2 is FQGNSA. CDR3 in amino acids: CASSPGESQYF. In nucleotides, the CDR3 is TGTGCCAGCAGCCCGGGGGAGTCGCAGTATTTT.

V usage is TRBV12-5 and J usage is TRBJ2-1; tentative D call: TRBD2 (6 bases). The V end was cut by 0 bases, the J end by 4 bases, with 16 bases between. The length of the CDR3 is 17 residues. CDR1 and CDR2 from the germline V gene are LGHNT and FRNRAP. The CDR3 DNA sequence: TGTGCTAGTGGTTTGGTTTTGGCGGTAGCGGTATACAATGAGCAGTTCTTC. Protein: CASGLVLAVAVYNEQFF.

The rearrangement joins TRBV30 to TRBJ2-2; no reliable D call. This CDR3 contains 13 residues. Deletions cut 4 bases from V and 3 bases from J, with 9 bases between. The germline V gene has CDR1 GTSNPN and CDR2 SVGIG (reference sequence). The CDR3 region has the DNA TGTGCCTGGACATTCATGGACACCGGGGAGCTGTTTTTT. It translates to CAWTFMDTGELFF.

The chain uses TRBV6-1 and TRBJ1-2; 10 bases are a match to TRBD1. Germline assignment: CDR1 MNHNS and CDR2 SASEGT. With 0 bases clipped from V and 4 bases from J, the junction kept 5 bases outside the gene matches. The CDR3 consists of 16 residues. As DNA, the CDR3 is TGTGCCAGCAGTGAAGCCGATGGGACAGGGGCCTATGGCTACACCTTC. Its translation: CASSEADGTGAYGYTF.

The rearrangement uses TRBV27 and TRBJ2-5; D is unclear. Germline CDR1 MNHEY, CDR2 SMNVEV (reference sequence). The V gene lost 3 bases and the J gene lost 5 bases, with 10 bases spanning the gap. This CDR3 comprises 13 residues. CDR3 nucleotides: TGTGCCAGCAGTTTTTCTTACTCCGAGACCCAGTACTTC. Amino acids: CASSFSYSETQYF.

V usage is TRBV20-1 and J usage is TRBJ2-3; D gene ambiguous. Germline V CDR1 and CDR2: DFQATT, SNEGSKA (reference sequence). The CDR3 spans 11 residues. For the CDR3, the DNA is TGCACTAGAGACGCACTGGATACGCAGTATTTT. Translating gives CTRDALDTQYF.

J is TRBJ2-7 and V is TRBV11-2, with D perhaps TRBD1 (6 bases). The V end was cut by 5 bases, the J end by 4 bases, with 15 bases between. Germline V gives CDR1 SGHAT, CDR2 FQNNGV. The CDR3 is 14 amino acids. CDR3 loop: CASSDGQTQYEQYF. CDR3 DNA sequence: TGTGCCAGCAGCGACGGACAGACGCAGTACGAGCAGTACTTC. Drawing the rest from reference TRBV11-2 and TRBJ2-7, the complete variable domain is EAGVAQSPRYKIIEKRQSVAFWCNPISGHATLYWYQQILGQGPKLLIQFQNNGVVDDSQLPKDRFSAERLKGVDSTLKIQPAKLEDSAVYLCASSDGQTQYEQYFGPGTRLTVT.

With regard to this clone: A junction end diverges from the germline sequence, so it may reflect a read error. V usage is TRBV6-5 and J usage is TRBJ2-7; maybe TRBD2 (6 bases). CDR1 MNHEY and CDR2 SVGAGI come from the germline V gene. The CDR3 has 13 residues. CDR3 sequence (DNA): TGTGCCAGCAGTAGGCCTTCGGACTACGGGCAGTACTTC. This gives the protein CASSRPSDYGQYF.

This chain uses TRBV30 with TRBJ1-5, with D hard to call. The CDR3 loop spans 16 amino acids. CDR1 is GTSNPN and CDR2 is SVGIG in the germline V gene (reference sequence). V shed 1 base and J shed 0 bases, with 13 bases lying between them. CDR3 protein: CAWSGGRINSNQPQHF. The CDR3 DNA is TGTGCCTGGAGTGGAGGACGGATTAATAGCAATCAGCCCCAGCATTTT. Drawing the rest from reference TRBV30 and TRBJ1-5, the complete variable domain is SQTIHQWPATLVQPVGSPLSLECTVEGTSNPNLYWYRQAAGRGLQLLFYSVGIGQISSEVPQNLSASRPQDRQFILSSKKLLLSDSGFYLCAWSGGRINSNQPQHFGDGTRLSIL.

The chain recombines TRBV29-1 with TRBJ2-1; TRBD2 aligns across 7 bases. Germline loops: CDR1 SQVTM, CDR2 ANQGSEA. The CDR3 consists of 11 residues. The junction had 2 bases not matched to a gene; V was cut back by 3 bases and J by 9 bases. CDR3 in amino acids: CSVESGGEQFF. The CDR3 DNA is TGCAGCGTTGAGTCGGGGGGTGAGCAGTTCTTC.

The rearrangement links TRBV6-1 to TRBJ2-7; possible D gene TRBD1, 6 bases. V gave up 8 bases and J gave up 3 bases, with 14 bases separating them. Germline V lookup: CDR1 MNHNS, CDR2 SASEGT. The CDR3 is 13 residues long. CDR3 nucleotide sequence: TGTGCCAGCCCAGCAGGGGCAAACTACGAGCAGTACTTC. The encoded protein is CASPAGANYEQYF.

The V call is TRBV27, the J call TRBJ1-1, with D perhaps matching TRBD1 (6 bases). CDR1 is MNHEY and CDR2 is SMNVEV in the germline V gene (reference sequence). Trimming shortened V by 5 bases and J by 3 bases, and 10 bases separated the two germline ends. The CDR3 spans 13 residues. CDR3 coding DNA: TGTGCCAGCAGTCCACAGGGTCACACTGAAGCTTTCTTT. Translated: CASSPQGHTEAFF.

The J gene is TRBJ2-7, the V gene TRBV4-1, with D possibly TRBD2 on 5 matching bases. This CDR3 spans 15 amino acids. Trimming removed 4 bases from V and 6 bases from J, with 19 bases in between. The V gene's germline CDR1 is MGHRA and CDR2 YSYEKL. CDR3 bases: TGCGCCAGCAGCCCGATACTCACGGGGTTCCGCGAGCAGTACTTC. It yields the protein CASSPILTGFREQYF.

For the CDR3, the DNA is TGCAGCGTTGAAGGGGCGATGGCTTACGAGCAGTACTTC. As protein: CSVEGAMAYEQYF. V gene TRBV29-1 combines with J gene TRBJ2-7; D unresolved. The germline CDR1 and CDR2 sequences are SQVTM and ANQGSEA. V lost 1 base and J 4 bases, leaving 11 bases between the germline ends. This CDR3 has 13 amino acids.

Sample share makes this clone medium-sized (0.01 to 0.1%). V usage is TRBV29-1 and J usage is TRBJ1-1; 10 bases line up with TRBD1. Losses at the gene ends were 6 bases for V and 8 bases for J; bases not matched to a gene: 18. This CDR3 is 16 amino acids long. The V gene's germline CDR1 is SQVTM and CDR2 ANQGSEA. The CDR3 here is CSVGVTDRGLKAEAFF. CDR3 nucleotides: TGCAGCGTCGGCGTTACAGACAGGGGGCTTAAGGCCGAAGCTTTCTTT.